This T cell receptor beta chain was sequenced in a study of shared clonotypes between healthy human individuals (TCRdb year 2020). With regard to the full study: Two women and a few men aged 18 to 49 years were included in the cohort. The study deeply sequenced blood TCR repertoires of several healthy adults to estimate repertoire size and the extent of clonotype sharing between individuals. Libraries were prepared and TCR repertoires were sequenced by different laboratories using diverse techniques, in order to increase sequencing depth and limit assay-specific biases. Leukapheresis yielded between about 0.9 and 9.5 billion PBMCs per donor. Paper-wide results and their limitations: Because the study included only a small number of donors, the genetic and exposure-history diversity represented was limited. Sampling was restricted to blood, and TCR repertoires in tissues likely differ from the TCR repertoires found in blood. Pairwise subsampling led to the expectation that sequencing depth would affect the degree of clonotype sharing among donors.

With regard to this clone: What this receptor recognizes is not known. The record has no base qualities; no much larger clone is one base away.

The donors were healthy, HIV-negative adults with no recently reported acute infections or vaccinations. Only Caucasian adults living in Nashville, Tennessee, USA were represented among the donors. For unsorted samples, about 90 million PBMCs were counted, and genomic DNA was extracted using the QIAamp DNA Blood Mini kit. Blood was obtained by leukapheresis, after which PBMCs were separated by Ficoll-Histopaque density gradient centrifugation and cryopreserved in liquid nitrogen vapor phase. TCR CDR3 regions were amplified from genomic DNA by multiplex PCR using the deep immunoSEQ assay. Extracted genomic DNA from each cell subset was spread evenly across all wells of several immunoSEQ 96-well plates, with each plate serving as a replicate. For unsorted PBMC, approximately 290 ng of genomic DNA, equivalent to 25,000 to 35,000 T cell genomes, went into each replicate PCR. Ten immunoSEQ deep assay plates were used to sequence unsorted PBMC genomic DNA. Purified libraries were quantified with a Qubit 3.0 fluorometer, sized on a Bioanalyzer 2100, and re-quantified with the KAPA Library Quantification kit. A separate single-read 150-cycle Illumina NextSeq 550 flow cell was used to sequence each immunoSEQ 96-well plate. The authors' analysis ran thus. Because the immunoSEQ output included only junctional sequences and no quality scores, the filtering could not be the same as the filtering used for full-length reads. To assign V/J genes and CDR3, sequences were annotated against IMGT germline references using PyIR, a Python wrapper for IgBLAST v1.9. Reads were filtered out if the reads had weak V/J assignments (E-value above 1e-6), no CDR3, stop codons, out-of-frame junctions, or ambiguous translated residues. A V3J clonotype was defined by an identical inferred V gene, J gene, and CDR3 amino acid sequence. Percentage overlap between repertoires was computed as shared unique clonotypes divided by the size of the smaller repertoire. Repertoire richness was assessed with RTK rarefaction, the Chao1 estimator, and Recon v2.1 estimates of unobserved clonotypes. Here the immuneACCESS table is served through TCRdb, limited to in-frame sequences with V and J called. Missing clones are a known gap in these copies; in checked studies unresolved V genes cover under half, and the rest lacks a known reason. The V and J calls and the clone size are those of that table, but D and trimming were determined from the DNA. This sample lists roughly 480,000 clones; 70% to 85% were detected once. The ten most abundant clones make up around 12% of the sample.

Reading the germline V gene gives CDR1 SGHVS and CDR2 FNYEAQ. The CDR3 starts with the cysteine, ends with the phenylalanine, and has 15 residues. CDR3 DNA only is kept here, 45 bases in frame from base 1. Between the V and J ends, shortened by 0 bases and 4 bases respectively, the junction contains 10 bases. The sequence is built from TRBV7-6 and TRBJ1-3, with the D gene not clear enough to name. The clonotype originates from a woman between 40 and 55 years old in good health. Some clones in this sample may be carry-over from other donors' samples. Sequencing was performed on PBMCs. The sequenced DNA is TGTGCCAGCAGCTTAGCTGGGGTAGTAGGAAACACCATATATTTT. It is translated as CASSLAGVVGNTIYF.